This TCR beta chain was profiled in a study of T cell responses to AZD1222 COVID-19 vaccine. General observations from the study: Without day 14 samples, only post-peak T cell repertoires were studied. A mostly white British donor set with more females was recruited, and clonal diversity was possibly underestimated.

This clone has just a few counts. Its antigen is currently unknown. The table came from immunoSEQ multiplex PCR; TCRdb's copy has only in-frame clones and leaves some out. The top ten clones hold roughly 1.4% of a sample with some 120,000 clones, roughly 90% of them seen once. Germline V gives CDR1 MDHEN, CDR2 SYDVKM. The CDR3 length is 15 residues. The trim removed 5 bases at V and 1 base at J, leaving 4 bases unmatched. This clonotype was obtained from an adult in good health. V gene TRBV28 combines with J gene TRBJ2-7, with 11 bases that match TRBD2. This sample comprised peripheral blood, obtained on day 0 of AZD1222 vaccination. Here the CDR3 reads CASSAGTSGSYEQYF. The CDR3, as DNA: TGTGCCAGCAGTGCCGGGACTAGCGGTTCCTACGAGCAGTACTTC.